This is a list of T cell receptor beta chains from one sample in a study of radiation and T cells in renal cell carcinoma. TCRdb's table, derived via immunoSEQ multiplex PCR, lists solely in-frame clones and lacks some. The sample shows 130,000 to 150,000 clones, around nine tenths of them seen only once. Specimen: blood, collected from a patient whose treatment included radiotherapy and nephrectomy. Source of these receptors: a woman aged 45-65 years with renal cell carcinoma. Each CDR3 is given without its conserved first and last residue. The order of the fields is D gene, V gene, J gene, clone size, CDR3 protein. The D gene is left open where the match is weak. Clone sizes are given selectively: once, few, many, or a class where the clone is expanded.

-	TRBV28	TRBJ1-1	-	ASSKRYTEAF
-	TRBV7-2	TRBJ1-5	-	ASSSGSSNQPQH
-	TRBV6-5	TRBJ2-7	-	ASRRRDFWSYEQY
-	TRBV12-5	TRBJ1-2	-	ASAPDTTNYGYT
-	TRBV4-1	TRBJ2-7	-	ASSQAGQGSSYEQY
-	TRBV2	TRBJ1-2	-	ASSDVGFNYGYT
-	TRBV7-2	TRBJ1-6	-	ASSLDPAKGSLH
TRBD2	TRBV18	TRBJ2-3	once	ASSTRTSGGATASTDTQY
TRBD1	TRBV5-4	TRBJ1-5	-	ASSLDRGRNQPQH
-	TRBV7-2	TRBJ2-7	-	ASSLAGLYEQY
-	TRBV4-3	TRBJ1-2	-	ASSQDGAGNNYGYT
TRBD1	TRBV7-8	TRBJ1-5	few	ASRQGNQPQH
-	TRBV2	TRBJ2-1	-	ASSEVRVQF
TRBD1	TRBV19	TRBJ2-7	-	ASRTGTGGYYEQY
-	TRBV9	TRBJ2-3	-	ASSVSLAGRGTDTQY
TRBD2	TRBV9	TRBJ2-5	-	ASSWGLAGVGETQY
-	TRBV27	TRBJ2-7	-	ASSFGKGAPYEQY
TRBD1	TRBV28	TRBJ1-1	-	ASSSGQGRYTEAF
-	TRBV7-9	TRBJ2-5	-	ASSFEVRGEWETQY
-	TRBV20-1	TRBJ2-4	-	SASGLEILY
-	TRBV7-3	TRBJ2-3	-	ASRTSGDRADTQY
-	TRBV5-1	TRBJ1-1	once	ASSFGRGNTEAF
TRBD1	TRBV10-3	TRBJ2-1	-	ATGTGRNEQF
TRBD2	TRBV5-4	TRBJ2-1	-	ASSPRGRGGPGNEQF
-	TRBV5-1	TRBJ1-4	-	ASTSTVGNEKLF
-	TRBV4-3	TRBJ2-2	once	ASSQVGSGELF
-	TRBV6-6	TRBJ1-2	-	ASREGARFGYT
-	TRBV5-1	TRBJ2-7	-	ASSLDGARSEQY
TRBD2	TRBV7-9	TRBJ2-7	once	ASSPGLAGSGEQY
TRBD2	TRBV9	TRBJ2-3	-	ASSGPGPVLAGGPPDTQY
-	TRBV19	TRBJ1-3	-	ASSIGAGNSGNTIY
-	TRBV7-6	TRBJ1-6	-	ASSPYRTEKLH
-	TRBV5-1	TRBJ2-3	-	ASSLATSSTDTQY
-	TRBV19	TRBJ2-7	-	ASSRSPGGEQY
-	TRBV2	TRBJ1-6	-	ASSPRQPNSPLH
TRBD2	TRBV6-6	TRBJ2-4	-	ASNTRAGVAKNIQY
-	TRBV2	TRBJ2-7	-	ASTRTFPPYEQY
-	TRBV4-3	TRBJ2-7	-	ASSQDLPLRPYEQY
-	TRBV28	TRBJ1-5	-	ASSFLSGNRQPQH
TRBD1	TRBV5-1	TRBJ1-4	-	ASSLGDRSMVLF
TRBD1	TRBV18	TRBJ1-2	-	ASSARQGVDGYT